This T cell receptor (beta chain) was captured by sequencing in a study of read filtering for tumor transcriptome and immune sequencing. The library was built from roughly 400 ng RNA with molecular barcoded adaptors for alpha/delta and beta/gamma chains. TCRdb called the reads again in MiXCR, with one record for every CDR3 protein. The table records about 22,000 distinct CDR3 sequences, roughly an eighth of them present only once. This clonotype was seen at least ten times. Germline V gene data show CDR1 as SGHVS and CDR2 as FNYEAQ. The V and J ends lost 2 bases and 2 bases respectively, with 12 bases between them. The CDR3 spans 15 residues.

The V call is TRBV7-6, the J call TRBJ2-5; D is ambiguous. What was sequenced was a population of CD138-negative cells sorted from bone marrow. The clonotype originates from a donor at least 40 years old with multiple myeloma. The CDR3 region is CASSLQVVKQETQYF. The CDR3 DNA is TGTGCCAGCAGCTTACAGGTCGTAAAACAAGAGACCCAGTACTTC.